This T cell receptor beta chain was found in a study of T-cell reconstitution after alpha-beta-depleted transplantation in children. V was clipped by 5 bases and J by 3 bases; unmatched bases: 1. There are 13 residues in the CDR3. Germline values: CDR1 SGHRS, CDR2 YFSETQ. In this sample, this clonotype turned up a few times. No antigen is known for it. Molecular barcoding with unique molecular identifiers was used for the TCRbeta library. One entry per CDR3 protein, called by TCRdb with MiXCR from the PCR reads. The sample lists about 250,000 distinct CDR3 sequences; roughly a quarter were seen once. Broader study findings: Once a year had passed after transplant, T-cell counts and diversity came mostly from newly produced T cells. Some patients' high day-60 TCRbeta diversity was traced to surviving recipient T cells and thymic progenitors. As was reported, about two months after transplant, alpha-beta T cells came from several hundred expanded graft clones.

Here the sequenced sample was PBMCs, mostly from graft donor cells, taken 360 days after TCRalphabeta/CD19-depleted stem cell transplant. The clonotype originates from a female patient aged 2-9 years who had a stem cell transplant for congenital amegakaryocytic thrombocytopenia, so the T cells may come from the graft donor. This sequence joins TRBV5-1 and TRBJ2-7; TRBD2 agrees at 11 bases. The CDR3 DNA reads TGCGCCAGCAGACTAGCGGGAGACTACGAGCAGTACTTC. Translating gives CASRLAGDYEQYF.